One T cell receptor beta chain is described in this entry. Its binding antigen is unknown. No much larger clone is present one base from it, and per-base qualities are unavailable. This sample stems from a study of naive and memory T cell subsets (dated by TCRdb to 2015 to 2018). At the level of the whole study: Sorted naive and memory T cell subsets from peripheral blood were analyzed in the study using a UMI-based, open-source pipeline for TCR alpha and beta sequencing. The functional CMV T cell responses agreed completely with IgG serology results. RNA was DNase-treated and reverse transcribed with TCR constant-region primers, mostly using SuperScript III.

From the second PCR step onward, the TCR alpha chain libraries and the TCR beta chain libraries were amplified separately. The CMV status of each donor was determined by measuring IFNgamma production from CD4+ T cells after fresh PBMCs had been stimulated overnight with CMV viral lysate. Using Miltenyi beads, CD4 T cells were first positively selected, and CD8 T cells were then positively selected from the CD4-negative fraction. Cells were stained for CD3, CD4, CD8, CD45RA, CD27 and a live/dead dye and were sorted on a BD Aria II into four subsets based on CD45RA and CD27. Blood came from a few healthy volunteers, each fractionated into CD4 and CD8 T cells and then into four differentiation subsets. Approximately 120 ml of peripheral blood was collected from each donor, and PBMC were isolated by Ficoll-Paque PLUS density-gradient centrifugation. Sorted cells were lysed in RLT buffer, and RNA was extracted with a Qiagen RNeasy kit and stored at -80°C.

Study-level results and caveats: Gini index rose and Shannon and inverse Simpson diversity fell from naive through CM, EM and EMRA in both CD4 and CD8 cells. After error correction, only a single occurrence was seen for over 85% of naive TCR sequences, so much steeper abundance distributions were produced than in memory subsets. RNA-based TCR counts may be affected by expression changes linked to T cell activation and differentiation. A few larger clonotypes were present in naive repertoires, especially CD8 naive repertoires, and these clonotypes were possibly memory cells re-expressing CD45RA. The repertoire findings for the naive and memory subsets could not be validated, as no ground truth was available. TCR abundance followed a power law with an exponent that was different for naive and memory subsets but consistent across the three individuals. A clonotype was defined as a single alpha or beta chain sequence rather than as a paired alpha/beta receptor.

Libraries were built with UMI-ligation and nested PCR. An equimolar mix of two oligonucleotides covering both TRBC1 and TRBC2 was used as the beta constant-region primer. The ligated cDNA went through four rounds of PCR with nested alpha and beta constant-region primers together with the SP2 primer. T4 RNA ligase 1 ligated a single-stranded oligonucleotide carrying the SP2 primer and a 12-nucleotide UMI to the cDNA 3' end. Incubation of the ligation reaction was carried out at 16 degrees C for roughly 20-25 hours. PCR2 was typically performed as a SYBR Green qPCR and was stopped at a predetermined threshold so that over-amplification was prevented. Every purification after the first one was done using Agencourt AMPure XP magnetic beads. Library quantification was done by Qubit, followed by a TapeStation check on which the main peak was expected at around 650 bp. Sequencing of the pooled libraries was done on an Illumina MiSeq using v2 2x251 paired-end kits, which typically yielded roughly 0.95-2.3 million reads per sample. Libraries were pooled at approximately 3.7 nM per sample, and roughly 4.5-7.5% PhiX was added to improve cluster recognition. Per the source publication's procedure: Using tag matching that tolerated one base-pair mismatch, Decombinator assigned V and J genes to FASTQ reads that had been processed by Demultiplexor. UMIs were used by Collapsinator to correct both sequencing errors and frequency errors arising from PCR heterogeneity. TCRs were translated and CDR3s were extracted from the conserved cysteine to the FGXG phenylalanine by CDR3Translator, with non-productive sequences being flagged. Gini, Shannon entropy and inverse Simpson indices were computed after subsampling the repertoires to the same number of UMI-defined TCRs. Power-law fits to clonotype abundance distributions were performed by maximum likelihood within the linear range. When run on a single naive CD8 sample, MIGEC and the pipeline yielded similar UMI counts, similar unique TCR numbers and similar clonal distributions. In one analysis, naive TCRs also found in any memory subset of the same donor were removed from the naive repertoire. Repertoires were searched for around 7,300 CMV-associated CDR3 sequences compiled from VDJdb and a published dataset. The public reads were reanalyzed by TCRdb: fastp trimming at Q25, MiXCR alignment, in-frame beta chains only. A single entry per CDR3 protein holds the most common genes and DNA from its merged rows. TCRdb, not the authors, supplied the V and J calls. The sample has approximately 150,000 distinct CDR3 sequences on record, approximately 20% of them singletons. Clones ranked in the top ten supply roughly 0.68% of the sample.

As encoded in the germline V gene, CDR1 is SQVTM while CDR2 is ANQGSEA. The cysteine opens and the phenylalanine closes a CDR3 of 13 amino acids. Only the CDR3 portion is preserved as DNA: 39 bases, with reading frame beginning at the first base. The trim is 4 bases for V and 0 bases for J, with a gap of 10 bases between the germline ends. Material for sequencing was naive CD8+ T cells from blood. The cell subset or site label of this sample denotes: naive T cells, CD45RA high CD27+. The chain employs TRBV29-1 and TRBJ2-7; the D region possibly corresponds to TRBD2 (6 bases align). This receptor was identified in a human donor in good health. This receptor carries the CDR3 CSVVFGSSYEQYF. DNA sequence: TGCAGCGTTGTTTTCGGGAGCTCCTACGAGCAGTACTTC.